The rows below give T cell receptor beta chains drawn from one sample of a study of blood T cells in healthy people across ages. TCRdb reprocessed the 5' RACE reads via MiXCR and lists one record per CDR3 protein. The sample consists of approximately 800,000 distinct CDR3 sequences, roughly 64% of them appearing once. Sample: blood. These TCRs come from a man in his thirties or forties in good health. Each CDR3 is given with its conserved first and last residue. D genes are given only for firm matches. Clone size is shown for a subset of rows, as once, few, many or a class of expanded clone.

v_call	j_call	d_call	clone_size	cdr3_nt	cdr3_aa
TRBV2	TRBJ2-1	TRBD2	.	TGTGCCAGCAGTGGGGCCGGACCTAGCGGGAGGGGGTACAATGAGCAGTTCTTC	CASSGAGPSGRGYNEQFF
TRBV20-1	TRBJ2-3	.	few	TGCAGTGCCCAGGGAGCCGTACGCACAGATACGCAGTATTTT	CSAQGAVRTDTQYF
TRBV3-1	TRBJ1-2	.	.	TGTGCCAGCAGCCAAGAACCGGACTTAAATGGCTACACCTTC	CASSQEPDLNGYTF
TRBV7-2	TRBJ2-7	.	once	TGTGCCAGCAGCCTTAACGGGCAGGCCTACGAGCAGTACTTC	CASSLNGQAYEQYF
TRBV6-5	TRBJ2-7	.	few	TGTGCCAGCAGCCTGGATTTCAGGGCAGCCGAGCAGTACTTC	CASSLDFRAAEQYF
TRBV6-5	TRBJ2-3	.	few	TGTGCCAGCAGTTACGGGACTGGCACAGATACGCAGTATTTT	CASSYGTGTDTQYF
TRBV21-1	TRBJ2-7	.	few	TGTGCCAGCAGCAACGGACGGTCCTACGAGCAGTACTTC	CASSNGRSYEQYF
TRBV20-1	TRBJ1-2	TRBD1	.	TGCAGTGCTACTGCAGGGGGCTATGGCTACACCTTC	CSATAGGYGYTF
TRBV20-1	TRBJ2-5	.	.	TGCAGTGCCTCCACCGATGCGGTAACGGAGACCCAGTACTTC	CSASTDAVTETQYF
TRBV25-1	TRBJ2-6	.	.	TGTGCCAGCAGTGGCTCAGGGAGTACTGGGGCCAACGTCCTGACTTTC	CASSGSGSTGANVLTF
TRBV12-3/TRBV12-4	TRBJ2-1	TRBD2	.	TGTGCCAGCAGTTTCAGGCGGGAGGGCCCATGGGAGCAGTTCTTC	CASSFRREGPWEQFF
TRBV29-1	TRBJ2-5	TRBD1	.	TGCAGCGTCCTGACAGGGGGCCAAGAGACCCAGTACTTC	CSVLTGGQETQYF
TRBV29-1	TRBJ2-6	.	.	TGCAGCGCCGAACAGTTAGGGGCCAACGTCCTGACTTTC	CSAEQLGANVLTF
TRBV20-1	TRBJ2-5	.	few	TGCAGTGCTAGCCACTTGTACCAAGAGACCCAGTACTTC	CSASHLYQETQYF
TRBV11-1	TRBJ1-1	.	few	TGTGCCAGCACCCCCGGGGGGCAGCCTTACAGTGAAGCTTTCTTT	CASTPGGQPYSEAFF
TRBV9	TRBJ2-6	.	.	TGTGCCAGCAGCGGGGTAAGGTCTGGGGCCAACGTCCTGACTTTC	CASSGVRSGANVLTF
TRBV6-2/TRBV6-3	TRBJ2-1	.	.	TGTGCCAGCAGACCCGGGTGGGATCGGAAGGAGCAGTTCTTC	CASRPGWDRKEQFF
TRBV20-1	TRBJ1-5	.	.	TGCAGTGCTAGCGGAGGGGATAGCAATCGGCCCCAGCATTTT	CSASGGDSNRPQHF
TRBV15	TRBJ2-1	TRBD2	.	TGTGCCACCAGTGACGTGTCTGGGGTAGGACTAGCGGGGAGACTTTACAAGGAAAATGAGCAGTTCTTC	CATSDVSGVGLAGRLYKENEQFF
TRBV4-2	TRBJ1-4	.	.	TGTGCCAGCAGCCAAGATGGATCGACACCCGAACGAAAACTGTTTTTT	CASSQDGSTPERKLFF
TRBV18	TRBJ2-1	.	.	TGTGCCAGCTCACCAGGTCTCCCCCCGAACAATGAGCAGTTCTTC	CASSPGLPPNNEQFF
TRBV7-8	TRBJ2-1	.	few	TGTGCCAGCAGCGACCGCTTCTCGGTACGTAATGAGCAGTTCTTC	CASSDRFSVRNEQFF
TRBV20-1	TRBJ2-3	.	many	TGCAGTGCCCTGGGCCTCGGGTGGTCGGATACGCAGTATTTT	CSALGLGWSDTQYF
TRBV12-3/TRBV12-4	TRBJ1-5	.	.	TGTGCCAGCAGCCGGGTAGGGGGATGGAATCAGCCCCAGCATTTT	CASSRVGGWNQPQHF
TRBV29-1	TRBJ1-2	.	.	TGCAGCGGATCGGGGGGAGCTGGCTACACCTTC	CSGSGGAGYTF
TRBV7-9	TRBJ1-2	.	.	TGTGCCAGCAGCTTAAACAGCTATCCTTATGGCTACACCTTC	CASSLNSYPYGYTF
TRBV13	TRBJ2-1	.	once	TGTGCCAGCAGCCACAGGAACTCGCTTTACAATGAGCAGTTCTTC	CASSHRNSLYNEQFF
TRBV7-2	TRBJ1-6	.	.	TGTGCCAGCAGCTTATTTGGCGGAGCCCTCCACTTT	CASSLFGGALHF
TRBV7-8	TRBJ2-1	TRBD2	.	TGTGCCTGCAGCTTTGGCCTAGCGGGGAACAATGAGCAGTTCTTC	CACSFGLAGNNEQFF
TRBV29-1	TRBJ2-5	.	.	TGCAGCGTGGAAAGGGTGTCAGAGTGGACCCAGTACTTC	CSVERVSEWTQYF
TRBV4-3	TRBJ2-1	TRBD2	.	TGCGCCAGCAGCCTAGGGAGGGCCTTCAATGAGCAGTTCTTC	CASSLGRAFNEQFF
TRBV20-1	TRBJ1-1	.	.	TGCAGTTCCAAGGGGAACACTGAAGCTTTCTTT	CSSKGNTEAFF
TRBV4-1	TRBJ2-1	.	few	TGCGCCAGCAGCCCACCCCGGGGTGACAATGAGCAGTTCTTC	CASSPPRGDNEQFF
TRBV20-1	TRBJ1-6	TRBD1	.	TGCAGTGCAAGACAGGGAGGTTTGGGTTCACCCCTCCACTTT	CSARQGGLGSPLHF
TRBV12-3/TRBV12-4	TRBJ1-2	.	.	TGTGCCAGCAGGGGGCCGAGCCACTATGGCTACACCTTC	CASRGPSHYGYTF
TRBV9	TRBJ2-5	TRBD2	.	TGTGCCAGCAGCTCCCATGGGCTAGCGGGAGGGGGAGAGACCCGGTACTTC	CASSSHGLAGGGETRYF
TRBV2	TRBJ2-3	.	few	TGTGCCAGCAGTGAGCGGGCAGATACGCAGTATTTT	CASSERADTQYF
TRBV20-1	TRBJ2-3	TRBD2	few	TGCAGTGCTAGAGATCGCGGGAGAAACACAGATACGCAGTATTTT	CSARDRGRNTDTQYF
TRBV14	TRBJ1-2	.	few	TGTGCCAGCAGCCTAACAGGCTTCTATGGCTACACCTTC	CASSLTGFYGYTF
TRBV20-1	TRBJ2-1	TRBD2	.	TGCAGTGCTAAGACTAGCGGGGAGTTGAATGAGCAGTTCTTC	CSAKTSGELNEQFF
TRBV20-1	TRBJ2-1	TRBD2	.	TGCAGTGCTAACCACGGGAGGGGTGGATCCTACAATGAGCAGTTCTTC	CSANHGRGGSYNEQFF